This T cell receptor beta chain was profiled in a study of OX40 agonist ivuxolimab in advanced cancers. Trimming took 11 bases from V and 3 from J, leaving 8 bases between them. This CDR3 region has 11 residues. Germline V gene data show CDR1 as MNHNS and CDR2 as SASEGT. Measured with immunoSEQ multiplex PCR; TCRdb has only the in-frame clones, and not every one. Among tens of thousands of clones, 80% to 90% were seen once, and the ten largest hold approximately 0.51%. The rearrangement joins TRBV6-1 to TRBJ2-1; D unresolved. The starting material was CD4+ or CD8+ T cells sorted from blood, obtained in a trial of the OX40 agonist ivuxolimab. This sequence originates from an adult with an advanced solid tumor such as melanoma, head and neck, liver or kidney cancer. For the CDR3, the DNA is TGTGCCGGCAAAAACTACAATGAGCAGTTCTTC. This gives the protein CAGKNYNEQFF.